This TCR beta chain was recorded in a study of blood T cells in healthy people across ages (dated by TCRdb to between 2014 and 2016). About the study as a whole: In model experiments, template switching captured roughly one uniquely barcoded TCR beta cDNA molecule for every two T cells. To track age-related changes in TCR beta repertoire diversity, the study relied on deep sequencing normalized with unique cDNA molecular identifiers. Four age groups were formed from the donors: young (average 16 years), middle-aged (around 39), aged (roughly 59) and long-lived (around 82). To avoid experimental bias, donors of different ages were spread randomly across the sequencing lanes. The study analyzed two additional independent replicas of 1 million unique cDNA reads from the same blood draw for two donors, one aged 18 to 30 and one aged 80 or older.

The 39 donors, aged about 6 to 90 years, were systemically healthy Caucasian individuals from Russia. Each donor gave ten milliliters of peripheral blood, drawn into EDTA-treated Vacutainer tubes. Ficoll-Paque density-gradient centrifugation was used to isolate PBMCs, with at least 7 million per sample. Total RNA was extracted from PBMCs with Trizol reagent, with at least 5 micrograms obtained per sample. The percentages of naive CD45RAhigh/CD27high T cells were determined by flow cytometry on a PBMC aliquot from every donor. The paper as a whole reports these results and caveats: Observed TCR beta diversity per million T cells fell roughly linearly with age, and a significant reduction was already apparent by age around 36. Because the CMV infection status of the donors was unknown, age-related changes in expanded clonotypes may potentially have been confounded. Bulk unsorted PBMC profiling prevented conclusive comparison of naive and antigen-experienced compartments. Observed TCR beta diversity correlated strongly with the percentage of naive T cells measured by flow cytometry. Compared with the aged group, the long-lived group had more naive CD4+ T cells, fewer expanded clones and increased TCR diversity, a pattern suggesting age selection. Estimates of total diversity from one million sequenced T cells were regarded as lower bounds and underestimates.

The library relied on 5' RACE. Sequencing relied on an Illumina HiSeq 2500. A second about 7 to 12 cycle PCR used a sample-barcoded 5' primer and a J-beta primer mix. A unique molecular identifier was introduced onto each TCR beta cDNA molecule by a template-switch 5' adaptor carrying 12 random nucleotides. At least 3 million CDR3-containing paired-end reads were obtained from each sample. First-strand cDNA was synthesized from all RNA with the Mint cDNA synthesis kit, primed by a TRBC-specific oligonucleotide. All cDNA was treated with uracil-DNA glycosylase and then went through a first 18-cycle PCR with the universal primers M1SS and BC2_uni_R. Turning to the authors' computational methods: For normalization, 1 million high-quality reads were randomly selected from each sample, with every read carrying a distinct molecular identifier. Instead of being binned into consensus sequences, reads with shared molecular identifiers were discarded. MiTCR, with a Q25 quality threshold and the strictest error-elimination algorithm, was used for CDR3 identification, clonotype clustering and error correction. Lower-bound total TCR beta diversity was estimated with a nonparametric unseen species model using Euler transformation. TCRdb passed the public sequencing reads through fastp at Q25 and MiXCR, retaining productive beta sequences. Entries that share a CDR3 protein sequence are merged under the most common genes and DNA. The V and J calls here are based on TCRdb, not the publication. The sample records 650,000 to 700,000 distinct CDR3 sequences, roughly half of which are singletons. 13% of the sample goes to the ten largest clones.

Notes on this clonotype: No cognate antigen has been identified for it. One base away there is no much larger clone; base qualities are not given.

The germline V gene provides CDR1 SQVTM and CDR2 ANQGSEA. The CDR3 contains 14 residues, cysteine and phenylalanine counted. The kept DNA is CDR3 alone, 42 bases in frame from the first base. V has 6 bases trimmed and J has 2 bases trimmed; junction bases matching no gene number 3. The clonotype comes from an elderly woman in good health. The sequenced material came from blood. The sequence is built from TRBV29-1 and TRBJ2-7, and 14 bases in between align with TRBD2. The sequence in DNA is TGCAGCGTGGGGACTAGCGGGAGTACCTACGAGCAGTACTTC. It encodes CSVGTSGSTYEQYF.